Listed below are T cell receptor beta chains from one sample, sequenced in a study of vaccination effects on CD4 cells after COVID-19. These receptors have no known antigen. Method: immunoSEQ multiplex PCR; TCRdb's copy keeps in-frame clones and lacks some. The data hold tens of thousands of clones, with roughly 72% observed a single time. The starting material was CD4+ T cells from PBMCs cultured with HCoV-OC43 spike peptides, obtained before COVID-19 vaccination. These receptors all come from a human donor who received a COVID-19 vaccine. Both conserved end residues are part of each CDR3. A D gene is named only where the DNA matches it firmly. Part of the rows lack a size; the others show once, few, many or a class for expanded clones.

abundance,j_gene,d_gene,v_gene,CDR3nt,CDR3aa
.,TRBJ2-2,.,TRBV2,TGTGCCAGCAAAGAGAACACCGGGGAGCTGTTTTTT,CASKENTGELFF
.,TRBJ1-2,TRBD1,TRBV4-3,TGCGCCAGCAGCCAGCAGACAGGGAACTATGGCTACACCTTC,CASSQQTGNYGYTF
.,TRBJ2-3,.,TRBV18,TGTGCCAGCTCACCCCCCAACAGACGAGATACGCAGTATTTT,CASSPPNRRDTQYF
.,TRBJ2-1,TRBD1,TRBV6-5,TGTGCCAGCCGTCACGACAGGGGAGTACGCAATGAGCAGTTCTTC,CASRHDRGVRNEQFF
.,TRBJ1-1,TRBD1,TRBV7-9,TGTGCCAGCAGCACCGAGGACAGGACCATGAACACTGAAGCTTTCTTT,CASSTEDRTMNTEAFF
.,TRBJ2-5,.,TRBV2,TGTGCCAGCAAGGCTGAAGAGACCCAGTACTTC,CASKAEETQYF
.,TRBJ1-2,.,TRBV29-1,TGCAGCGTAGCCGGGGACCGCTATGGCTACACCTTC,CSVAGDRYGYTF
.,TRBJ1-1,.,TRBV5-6,TGTGCCAGCAGCTTGTTTGTAGGGGGATTTGGTATCACTGAAGCTTTCTTT,CASSLFVGGFGITEAFF
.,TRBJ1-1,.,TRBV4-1,TGCGCCAGCAGCCAGCCCACCGTGGGGCGGACTGAAGCTTTCTTT,CASSQPTVGRTEAFF
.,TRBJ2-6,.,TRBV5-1,TGCGCCAGCAGCTTGGCTGTGAGCTCTGGGGCCAACGTCCTGACTTTC,CASSLAVSSGANVLTF
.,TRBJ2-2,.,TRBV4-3,TGCGCCAGCAGCCAACTTGACAGTCTTGGGGGGGAGCTGTTTTTT,CASSQLDSLGGELFF
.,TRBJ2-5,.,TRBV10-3,TGTGCCATCAGTGAGTCTCCACAGCAAGAGACCCAGTACTTC,CAISESPQQETQYF
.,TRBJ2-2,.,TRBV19,TGTGCCAGTAGTGACCCTTTGAGGAGCACCGGGGAGCTGTTTTTT,CASSDPLRSTGELFF
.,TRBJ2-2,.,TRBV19,TGTGCCAGTAGTCTCGGGGAGGGGGCCGGGACCGGGGAGCTGTTTTTT,CASSLGEGAGTGELFF
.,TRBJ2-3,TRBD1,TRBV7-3,TGTGCCAGCAGCACGGTGACAGGGTCAAATACGCAGTATTTT,CASSTVTGSNTQYF
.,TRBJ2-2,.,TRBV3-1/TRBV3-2,TGTGCCAGCAGCCAAGAGCGACCGCCGGGGAACACCGGGGAGCTGTTTTTT,CASSQERPPGNTGELFF
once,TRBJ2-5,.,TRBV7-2,TGTGCCAGCAGGACGGAACGTAGAGGGTCATTGGAGACCCAGTACTTC,CASRTERRGSLETQYF
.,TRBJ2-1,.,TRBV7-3,TGTGCCAGCAGCTTAACTGGACTAAATGAGCAGTTCTTC,CASSLTGLNEQFF
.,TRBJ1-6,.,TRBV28,TGTGCCAGCAGTTTGGGTCAGGGAACATATAATTCACCCCTCCACTTT,CASSLGQGTYNSPLHF
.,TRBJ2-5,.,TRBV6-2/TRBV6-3,TGTGCCAGCAGTTACTCGCCGTCGCGCAGGGTCTATCAGGAGACCCAGTACTTC,CASSYSPSRRVYQETQYF
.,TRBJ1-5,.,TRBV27,TGTGCCAGCAGCCAGGTAAACAATCAGCCCCAGCATTTT,CASSQVNNQPQHF
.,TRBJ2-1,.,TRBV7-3,TGTGCCAGCAGCCCGAAGCCCTGGGACTCCGGCTCCTACAATGAGCAGTTCTTC,CASSPKPWDSGSYNEQFF
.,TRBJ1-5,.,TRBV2,TGTGCCAGCAGTGAGGGGGGATCGGGACAGCCCCAGCATTTT,CASSEGGSGQPQHF
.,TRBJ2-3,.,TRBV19,TGTGCCAGTAGTATAGGCGGGGTTATAACAGATACGCAGTATTTT,CASSIGGVITDTQYF
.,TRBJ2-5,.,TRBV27,TGTGCCAGCAGTTTAGGGGGGCCTAGCGGCCAAGAGACCCAGTACTTC,CASSLGGPSGQETQYF
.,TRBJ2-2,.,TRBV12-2,TGTGCAAGTCGCTGGGACAGGGGGCCCGTCACCGGGGAGCTGTTTTTT,CASRWDRGPVTGELFF
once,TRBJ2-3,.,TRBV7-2,TGTGCCAGCAGCACCAGACAGAGCACAGATACGCAGTATTTT,CASSTRQSTDTQYF
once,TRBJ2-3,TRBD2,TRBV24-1,TGTGCCACCAGTGGACCTAGCGGGAGCACAGATACGCAGTATTTT,CATSGPSGSTDTQYF
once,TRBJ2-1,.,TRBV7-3,TGTGCCAGCAGCCCGGGATCGACAGCTTACAATGAGCAGTTCTTC,CASSPGSTAYNEQFF
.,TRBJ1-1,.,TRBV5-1,TGCGCCAGCAGCCGGGGAGATGAGGCTGAAGCTTTCTTT,CASSRGDEAEAFF
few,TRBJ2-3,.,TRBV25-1,TGTGCCAGCAGTGAGGCAGGGGGCACAGATACGCAGTATTTT,CASSEAGGTDTQYF
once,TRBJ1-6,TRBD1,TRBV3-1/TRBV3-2,TGTGCCACAGGACAGGACTATAATTCACCCCTCCACTTT,CATGQDYNSPLHF
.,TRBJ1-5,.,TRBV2,TGTGCCAGCAGTCTTCTGAGCCTCGGTCCCCAGCATTTT,CASSLLSLGPQHF
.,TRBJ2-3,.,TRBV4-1,TGCGCCAGCAGCCGCAGGGGGGGACTCGGCGGTGCAGATACGCAGTATTTT,CASSRRGGLGGADTQYF
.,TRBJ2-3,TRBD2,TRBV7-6,TGTGCCAGCAGCGCCGGACTAGCGGGGTTCACAGATACGCAGTATTTT,CASSAGLAGFTDTQYF
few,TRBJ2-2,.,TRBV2,TGTGCCAGCACCTATCAGGGAGCCGGGGAGCTGTTTTTT,CASTYQGAGELFF
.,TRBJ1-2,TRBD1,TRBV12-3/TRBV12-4,TGTGCCAGCAGCCCGGGACAGTATGGCTACACCTTC,CASSPGQYGYTF
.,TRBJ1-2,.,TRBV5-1,TGCGCCAGCAGCTTGGCCCAGATGAACTATGGCTACACCTTC,CASSLAQMNYGYTF
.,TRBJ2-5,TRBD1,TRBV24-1,TGTGCCACCAGTGAGCCGGGACAGGGGTTGGAGACCCAGTACTTC,CATSEPGQGLETQYF
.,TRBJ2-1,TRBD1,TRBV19,TGTGCCAGTAGTAGGGGGGACAGGGGGAGGAATGAGCAGTTCTTC,CASSRGDRGRNEQFF